This record covers a single T cell receptor (beta chain). This clone showed up just a few times. Its antigen remains unidentified. No much larger clone exists at a distance of one base, and base qualities are not known. This sample stems from a study of T cell clonotyping in hematopoietic cell transplantation (dated by TCRdb to the early 2020s). For context, the study as a whole: A total of 130 to 150 blood samples were collected in the study from around 40 consecutive transplant recipients and their related donors. Patients were recruited between late 2015 and January 2017 and followed until September 2020 or death.

With the immunoSEQ assay, which is a bias-controlled multiplex PCR relying on V- and J-specific primers, TCR beta CDR3 regions were amplified from genomic DNA. In a second PCR step, a proprietary barcode and Illumina adapter sequences were attached to the CDR3 amplicons. An Illumina MiSeq instrument was used for sequencing of the CDR3 libraries. In the original analysis: Export and quality control were done with immunoSEQ Analyzer 3.0, while downstream analyses used R Bioconductor and Immunarch. Only productive rearrangements in the normalized downsampled data set went into calculating the repertoire metrics. In the normalized cohort, clonotypes with more than 5 templates were defined as pathologically expanded. The Inverse Simpson Index served as the measure of repertoire diversity. The non-normalized data set was used for CMV-specificity analyses so that all clonotypes could be captured. The table comes from immuneACCESS by way of TCRdb, which keeps in-frame sequences with V and J called. Part of the clones is missing from these tables; in studies checked, under half for an unresolved V gene and the rest for unknown reasons. V and J calls and clone size follow that table, whereas D and trimming were derived from the DNA. The sample yields around 12,000 clones; approximately 90% were counted once. The ten largest make up roughly 0.79% of the sample.

The study at large found these results: Just a small fraction of recipient repertoires overlapped with donor repertoires, and more than 95% appeared de novo at the given depth. Recipient TCR diversity fell after transplant, with pathologically expanded clonotypes rising progressively from day 30 to day 180. Donor and pretransplant recipient Inverse Simpson Index values predicted broader posttransplant TCR repertoire diversity. Sample size was limited, and cells were not sorted, so CD4 and CD8 repertoire contributions could not be separated.

The CDR3, from cysteine to phenylalanine, totals 15 residues. Solely the CDR3 DNA is kept, with 45 bases framed from the first base. In the germline V gene (reference sequence), CDR1 corresponds to SGHNT and CDR2 to YYREEE. Trimmed from V: 3 bases; trimmed from J: 8 bases; junction bases lacking a gene match: 2. For TCR beta sequencing, blood samples came from the related transplant donors. Using Nuclei Lysis Solution, genomic DNA was extracted from unfractionated peripheral blood mononuclear cells that were either fresh or cryopreserved. The sequenced material came from peripheral blood mononuclear cells. The sequence derives from a woman aged 50 to 60 in good health. Some clones in this sample may be carry-over from other donors' samples. Rearrangement joined TRBV5-4 to TRBJ2-1; 16 central nucleotides agree with TRBD2. The DNA reads TGTGCCAGCAGCTCGGGACTAGCGGGGGGGGATGAGCAGTTCTTC. This translates into CASSSGLAGGDEQFF.